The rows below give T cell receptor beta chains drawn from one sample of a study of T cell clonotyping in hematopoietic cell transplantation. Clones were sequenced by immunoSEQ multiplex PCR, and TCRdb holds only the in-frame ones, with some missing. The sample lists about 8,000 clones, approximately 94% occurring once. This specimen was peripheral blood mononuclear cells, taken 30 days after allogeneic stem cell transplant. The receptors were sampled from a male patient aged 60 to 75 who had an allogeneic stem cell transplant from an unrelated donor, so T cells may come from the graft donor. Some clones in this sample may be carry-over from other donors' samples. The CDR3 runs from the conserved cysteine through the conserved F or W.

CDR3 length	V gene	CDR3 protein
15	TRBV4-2	CASSQEYGSYNEQFF
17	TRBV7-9	CASSSNRDAYSNQPQHF
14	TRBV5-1	CASSYGQGRNEQFF
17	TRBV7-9	CASSLSSLGTGRTEAFF
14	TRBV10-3	CAIRGQGTDEKLFF
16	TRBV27	CASSLLTGQKNTEAFF
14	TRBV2	CASSEGVRGGVQYF
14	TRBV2	CASNELHRNTEAFF
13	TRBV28	CASSLHSSYEQYF
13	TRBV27	CASSKTSSYGYTF
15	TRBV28	CASSPTTGGMSEQYF